Presented here are 20 T cell receptor beta chains from one specimen sequenced in a study of T-cell memory formation after mild COVID-19. TCRdb fed the 5' RACE reads into MiXCR, producing one record per CDR3 protein. The sample includes some 310,000 distinct CDR3 sequences, about 20% of them seen just once. Specimen: PBMCs or a T cell subset sorted from them (not recorded which). The receptor set was obtained from a young man who had mild COVID-19 (a few samples of this study predate the infection). Cell type and time point are not known.

The rearrangement links TRBV5-1 to TRBJ2-3, with D possibly TRBD1 on 6 matching bases. This CDR3 has 14 residues. Trimming shortened V by 4 bases and J by 2 bases, and 11 bases separated the two germline ends. Germline CDR1 SGHRS, CDR2 YFSETQ. The CDR3: CASSPGVITDTQYF. In DNA, the CDR3 is TGCGCCAGCAGCCCAGGGGTCATCACAGATACGCAGTATTTT.

The rearrangement joins TRBV15 to TRBJ2-1; tentatively, D is TRBD2 (5 bases). The CDR3 has 13 amino acids. V lost 2 bases and J 8 bases, leaving 10 bases between the germline ends. From germline, CDR1 is LNHNV and CDR2 YYDKDF (reference sequence). In DNA form, the CDR3 reads TGTGCCACCAGCAGAAGACGGGGATATGAGCAGTTCTTC. This codes for CATSRRRGYEQFF.

V is TRBV9 and J is TRBJ2-1; D call uncertain. Trimming cost V 0 bases and J 4 bases, with 20 bases left between them. The germline CDR1 and CDR2 sequences are SGDLS and YYNGEE. The CDR3 runs 18 residues. The CDR3 region has the DNA TGTGCCAGCAGCGTAGGATCTGATAGGGCCAAGGGTTACAATGAGCAGTTCTTC. Translation gives CASSVGSDRAKGYNEQFF.

The genes are TRBV5-1 and TRBJ2-7; maybe TRBD1 (6 bases). This CDR3 comprises 14 residues. CDR1 and CDR2 from the germline V gene are SGHRS and YFSETQ. Trimming took 4 bases from V and 2 from J, leaving 13 bases between them. CDR3 sequence: CASSPRDTAYEQYF. CDR3 DNA sequence: TGCGCCAGCAGCCCCCGGGACACCGCCTACGAGCAGTACTTC.

This clonotype was seen once. The chain carries TRBV20-1 and TRBJ2-7; weak D call: TRBD2 (6 bases). Germline values: CDR1 DFQATT, CDR2 SNEGSKA (reference sequence). Trimming shortened V by 6 bases and J by 1 base, and 16 bases separated the two germline ends. The CDR3 consists of 14 residues. CDR3 sequence: CSARSEGSSYEQYV. CDR3 in DNA: TGCAGTGCCCGATCGGAGGGCTCTTCCTACGAGCAGTACGTC.

The chain has TRBV7-2 and TRBJ2-3; 7 nucleotides agree with TRBD1. With V trimmed by 8 bases and J by 4 bases, 12 bases remained unmatched. Germline V lookup: CDR1 SGHTA, CDR2 FQGNSA. This CDR3 is built from 15 residues. The CDR3 protein is CASQIGTGVSDTQYF. In DNA, the CDR3 is TGTGCCAGCCAGATTGGAACAGGGGTATCAGATACGCAGTATTTT.

The chain joins TRBV5-1 to TRBJ2-1; the match to TRBD1 covers 7 bases. With V trimmed by 0 bases and J by 5 bases, 2 bases remained unmatched. The V gene's germline CDR1 is SGHRS and CDR2 YFSETQ. The CDR3 consists of 14 residues. The CDR3 here is CASSLGDSHNEQFF. CDR3 coding DNA: TGCGCCAGCAGCTTGGGGGACAGCCACAATGAGCAGTTCTTC.

The DNA of the CDR3 is TGTGCCAGCAGCTTAGGGGGACAGGTTCTCAATCAGCCCCAGCATTTT. Protein: CASSLGGQVLNQPQHF. The chain joins TRBV7-2 to TRBJ1-5; TRBD1 matches at 8 bases. Germline-derived CDR1 and CDR2 are SGHTA and FQGNSA. With V trimmed by 1 base and J by 3 bases, 5 bases remained unmatched. The CDR3 has 16 residues.

The gene calls are TRBV12-3 or TRBV12-4 and TRBJ2-4; tentatively, D is TRBD1 (5 bases). Trimming took 3 bases from V and 7 from J, leaving 13 bases between them. The CDR3 runs to 14 residues. The CDR3 DNA sequence: TGTGCCAGCAGTTTTATGGCAGGGATGAACATTCAGTACTTC. Translation: CASSFMAGMNIQYF.

This clonotype was counted between two and nine times. CDR3 protein: CASSISTGQAFF. CDR3 in DNA: TGTGCCAGTAGTATTTCGACAGGCCAAGCTTTCTTT. This rearrangement joins TRBV19 to TRBJ1-1, with D possibly matching TRBD1 (6 bases). The CDR3 has 12 amino acids. V shed 3 bases and J shed 9 bases, with 11 bases lying between them. Germline CDR1 and CDR2: LNHDA and SQIVND (reference sequence).

This clonotype was seen many times. V gene TRBV24-1 combines with J gene TRBJ2-5, with 8 bases aligning to TRBD2. The germline gives CDR1 KGHDR, CDR2 SFDVKD. The CDR3 consists of 15 residues. V shed 2 bases, J shed 5 bases, and the junction held 6 bases outside the gene matches. DNA of the CDR3: TGTGCCACCAGTGATTCCGCGGGCGGGGGGGAGACCCAGTACTTC. It encodes CATSDSAGGGETQYF.

This CDR3 reads CSARDLREPYEQYV. The CDR3 nucleotides read TGCAGTGCTAGAGATTTACGGGAGCCCTACGAGCAGTACGTC. The J gene is TRBJ2-7, the V gene TRBV20-1; D is perhaps TRBD2 (6 bases). This CDR3 region has 14 residues. Germline V gene data show CDR1 as DFQATT and CDR2 as SNEGSKA (reference sequence). V dropped 0 bases and J dropped 2 bases, with 11 bases sitting between them.

V gene TRBV24-1 combines with J gene TRBJ2-1; tentative D call: TRBD2 (5 bases). This CDR3 contains 14 residues. CDR1 is KGHDR and CDR2 is SFDVKD in the germline V gene. Trimming cost V 4 bases and J 7 bases, with 13 bases left between them. CDR3 coding DNA: TGTGCCACCAGTGACTTATCGAGGGAGAATGAGCAGTTCTTC. This codes for CATSDLSRENEQFF.

Only a few counts were recorded for this clonotype. The rearrangement joins TRBV6-5 to TRBJ2-7; 8 bases map to TRBD2. V was pared by 7 bases and J by 2 bases, with 13 bases of the junction left unmatched. Germline-derived CDR1 and CDR2 are MNHEY and SVGAGI. The CDR3 has 16 residues. CDR3: CASIKNGGGTAYEQYF. In DNA form, the CDR3 reads TGTGCCAGCATTAAAAACGGGGGGGGTACCGCCTACGAGCAGTACTTC.

The CDR3 coding sequence is TGTGCCAGCAGTTTTCGCGGGGGCGGGGAGACCCAGTACTTC. It encodes CASSFRGGGETQYF. This rearrangement joins TRBV12-3 or TRBV12-4 to TRBJ2-7, with a possible D match to TRBD2 (7 bases). TRBJ2-5 explains the end of the DNA better; the J call may be wrong. The CDR3 sequence is 14 residues long.

This clonotype was observed a handful of times. For the CDR3, the DNA is TGTGCCAGCAGTTTATCAAATGCTAACTATGGCTACACCTTC. Translating gives CASSLSNANYGYTF. V gene TRBV12-3 or TRBV12-4 combines with J gene TRBJ1-2; D is unclear. Trimming pared 2 bases from V and 0 bases from J, leaving 7 bases between. This CDR3 contains 14 residues.

Only a few counts were recorded for this clonotype. The CDR3 DNA is TGTGCCAGCAGTTACTCGGCGAGTGAAGCTTTCTTT. It specifies CASSYSASEAFF. The J gene is TRBJ1-1, the V gene TRBV6-2 or TRBV6-3; D is unresolved. V was cut by 0 bases and J by 7 bases, with 6 bases left in between. The germline gives CDR1 MNHEY, CDR2 SVGEGT. The length of the CDR3 is 12 residues.

This clonotype was detected only a few times. This sequence joins TRBV29-1 and TRBJ2-1; D remains ambiguous. CDR3 length: 10 amino acids. V lost 6 bases and J lost 7, with 7 bases in between. From germline, CDR1 is SQVTM and CDR2 ANQGSEA. CDR3 residues: CSVPGNEQFF. Written as DNA, the CDR3 is TGCAGCGTGCCTGGGAATGAGCAGTTCTTC.

This clonotype was seen a few times. This chain uses TRBV7-9 with TRBJ2-5, with 10 bases matching TRBD1. Germline values: CDR1 SEHNR, CDR2 FQNEAQ (reference sequence). CDR3 size: 14 residues. J gave up 6 bases and V 4 bases, and 5 bases lay outside the gene matches. This CDR3 reads CASSSGQGRQTQYF. CDR3 sequence (DNA): TGTGCCAGCAGCTCGGGACAGGGGAGACAGACCCAGTACTTC.

The chain carries TRBV30 and TRBJ1-1; no definite D call. The CDR3 length is 13 residues. The germline V and J ends were trimmed by 0 bases and 11 bases, with 16 bases remaining between them. Germline V gene lookup returns CDR1 GTSNPN and CDR2 SVGIG (reference sequence). The CDR3 DNA is TGTGCCTGGAGTGTACGAATTAGGGTACAGGCTTTCTTT. Translated, it gives CAWSVRIRVQAFF.